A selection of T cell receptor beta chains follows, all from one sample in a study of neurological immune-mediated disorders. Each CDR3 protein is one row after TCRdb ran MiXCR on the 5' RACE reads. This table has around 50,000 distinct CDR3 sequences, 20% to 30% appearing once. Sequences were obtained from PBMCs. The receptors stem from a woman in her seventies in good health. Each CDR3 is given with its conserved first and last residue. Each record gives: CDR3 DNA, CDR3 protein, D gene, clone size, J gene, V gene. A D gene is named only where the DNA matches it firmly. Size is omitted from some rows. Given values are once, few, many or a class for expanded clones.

DNA: TGTGCCAGCAGCGAGACAGGGTCTTACCAAGAGACCCAGTACTTC
CDR3: CASSETGSYQETQYF
D: TRBD1
size: few
J: TRBJ2-5
V: TRBV6-1

DNA: TGTGCCAGCAGCTCCCCGACCCAACAGAACAATGAGCAGTTCTTC
CDR3: CASSSPTQQNNEQFF
D: -
size: few
J: TRBJ2-1
V: TRBV7-9

DNA: TGCGCCAGCAGCTTGGGAGACAGGGAGCGCGTTGGGACCCAGTACTTC
CDR3: CASSLGDRERVGTQYF
D: TRBD1
size: -
J: TRBJ2-5
V: TRBV5-1

DNA: TGTGCCAGCAGCTATAGGACGTTCAATGAGCAGTTCTTC
CDR3: CASSYRTFNEQFF
D: -
size: few
J: TRBJ2-1
V: TRBV7-6

DNA: TGTGCCAGCATATTGGGGGGGGGCGGTGAGCAGTTCTTC
CDR3: CASILGGGGEQFF
D: -
size: -
J: TRBJ2-1
V: TRBV28

DNA: TGCAGTGCTAGGCCAGGCAGTAGCTACACCTTC
CDR3: CSARPGSSYTF
D: -
size: -
J: TRBJ1-2
V: TRBV20-1

DNA: TGCAGTGCTAGTCCCCTAGCGGGAGTTTCGTACGAGCAGTACTTC
CDR3: CSASPLAGVSYEQYF
D: TRBD2
size: many
J: TRBJ2-7
V: TRBV20-1

DNA: TGCGCCAGCAGCCCGGCGACAGGCCCAGATACGCAGTATTTT
CDR3: CASSPATGPDTQYF
D: -
size: -
J: TRBJ2-3
V: TRBV5-1

DNA: TGTGCCAGCGGAGCGACCGGGTACGAGCAGTACTTC
CDR3: CASGATGYEQYF
D: -
size: many
J: TRBJ2-7
V: TRBV6-1

DNA: TGTGCCATCAGTCAACAGCCGAATGGCTACACCTTC
CDR3: CAISQQPNGYTF
D: -
size: many
J: TRBJ1-2
V: TRBV10-3

DNA: TGCGCCAGCAGCCAACCGGGACTAGCGGGAGTCTATGAGCAGTTCTTC
CDR3: CASSQPGLAGVYEQFF
D: TRBD2
size: many
J: TRBJ2-1
V: TRBV5-1

DNA: TGTGCCAGCAGTGAAGCCGACTTAGGCGGGCAGTTCTTC
CDR3: CASSEADLGGQFF
D: -
size: many
J: TRBJ2-1
V: TRBV2

DNA: TGCGCCAGCAGCCAAGATCCGACAGGGTGGAACACTGAAGCTTTCTTT
CDR3: CASSQDPTGWNTEAFF
D: TRBD1
size: many
J: TRBJ1-1
V: TRBV4-1

DNA: TGCAGCGATAGGACTAGCGGGTACAATGAGCAGTTCTTC
CDR3: CSDRTSGYNEQFF
D: TRBD2
size: many
J: TRBJ2-1
V: TRBV29-1

DNA: TGTGCCAGCAGCCAGACTAGCGGGAGCCCGTGGGATACGCAGTATTTT
CDR3: CASSQTSGSPWDTQYF
D: TRBD2
size: few
J: TRBJ2-3
V: TRBV14

DNA: TGCGCCAGCAGCTTGGCTACAGGGGATGGCTACACCTTC
CDR3: CASSLATGDGYTF
D: TRBD1
size: many
J: TRBJ1-2
V: TRBV5-1

DNA: TGTGCCAGCAGTTTAAGGCTAGCGGAGTACAATGAGCAGTTCTTC
CDR3: CASSLRLAEYNEQFF
D: TRBD2
size: many
J: TRBJ2-1
V: TRBV27

DNA: TGCAGTGCTAGAGATGGGCTCCGGAATGAGCAGTTCTTC
CDR3: CSARDGLRNEQFF
D: -
size: -
J: TRBJ2-1
V: TRBV20-1

DNA: TGCAGTGCCTACGCGGGGAATGAAAAACTGTTTTTT
CDR3: CSAYAGNEKLFF
D: -
size: many
J: TRBJ1-4
V: TRBV20-1